Shown below are 26 T cell receptor beta chains from a single sample sequenced in a study of Ad26.COV2.S vaccination and SARS-CoV-2 variants. Sample treatment: roughly 19 received Ad26.COV2.S at low or high dose, single or two shots; 5 received placebo; per-sample allocation not given. Collection of samples fell on day 63 after the first vaccine or placebo injection. Generated by immunoSEQ multiplex PCR, the TCRdb table keeps only in-frame clones and is missing some. The table lists 400,000 to 500,000 clones, about 88% of them singletons. The sample in question was peripheral blood, obtained in a trial of Ad26.COV2.S vaccine versus placebo. These receptors all come from a person between 18 and 65 years old who received the Ad26.COV2.S COVID-19 vaccine or a placebo.

The J gene is TRBJ1-4, the V gene TRBV11-2, with D tentatively TRBD1 (5 bases). CDR3 size: 15 residues. V was shortened by 3 bases and J by 8 bases, with 16 bases between the two germline ends. Germline lookup yields CDR1 SGHAT and CDR2 FQNNGV. CDR3: CASSFTGFGREKLFF. The CDR3 coding sequence is TGTGCCAGCAGCTTCACAGGTTTTGGGAGGGAAAAACTGTTTTTT.

The rearrangement joins TRBV7-2 to TRBJ1-3, with 7 bases lining up with TRBD1. V trimming: 2 bases; J trimming: 4 bases; junction bases outside the gene matches: 5. CDR1 and CDR2 (germline): SGHTA, FQGNSA. This CDR3 region has 15 residues. DNA of the CDR3: TGTGCCAGCAGCTTACTTACAGGGGAGGGAAACACCATATATTTT. This translates into CASSLLTGEGNTIYF.

The chain has TRBV28 and TRBJ1-6; D is unclear. Per the germline V gene, CDR1 is MDHEN and CDR2 is SYDVKM. The CDR3 totals 14 residues. The germline V and J ends were trimmed by 3 bases and 7 bases, with 10 bases remaining between them. The CDR3 DNA sequence: TGTGCCAGCAGTTTCATTGGACGAAATTCACCCCTCCACTTT. Amino acids: CASSFIGRNSPLHF.

V gene TRBV5-5 combines with J gene TRBJ1-2, with 12 bases aligning to TRBD1. The CDR3 runs to 14 residues. Trimming removed 3 bases from V and 7 bases from J; junction bases left unmatched: 4. Germline V gene data show CDR1 as SGHKS and CDR2 as YYEKEE (reference sequence). In DNA form, the CDR3 reads TGTGCCAGCAGCTGGGACAGGGGGCTGGGTGGCTACACCTTC. It codes for CASSWDRGLGGYTF.

V usage is TRBV5-1 and J usage is TRBJ1-2; D may be TRBD1 (5 bases). This CDR3 contains 15 residues. Germline V CDR1 and CDR2: SGHRS, YFSETQ. Trimming left V 4 bases short and J 4 bases short, with 17 bases between. CDR3 sequence (DNA): TGCGCCAGCAGCCCGCTGACAGTCGTTCGCTATGGCTACACCTTC. It translates to CASSPLTVVRYGYTF.

This clone was picked up one time. This chain uses TRBV5-1 with TRBJ1-1; D gene unclear. This CDR3 comprises 14 residues. Germline V gives CDR1 SGHRS, CDR2 YFSETQ. V was cut by 0 bases and J by 1 base, with 7 bases left in between. In DNA form, the CDR3 reads TGCGCCAGCAGCTTGGACCTGGGGAACACTGAAGCTTTCTTT. Amino acid sequence: CASSLDLGNTEAFF.

The chain recombines TRBV19 with TRBJ1-2, with 9 bases that match TRBD1. V was pared by 3 bases and J by 6 bases, with 11 bases of the junction left unmatched. The germline V gene has CDR1 LNHDA and CDR2 SQIVND (reference sequence). CDR3 size: 16 residues. The CDR3 nucleotides are TGTGCCAGTAGTATCCGGCGACAGGGGGGTTCTGATGGCTACACCTTC. As protein: CASSIRRQGGSDGYTF.

The V call is TRBV7-2, the J call TRBJ1-1; D is possibly TRBD1 (5 bases). With 0 bases removed from V and 1 base from J, the gap between germline ends came to 9 bases. Per germline, CDR1 SGHTA and CDR2 FQGNSA. CDR3 length: 15 residues. This CDR3 is CASSLAGGQNTEAFF. Written as DNA, the CDR3 is TGTGCCAGCAGCTTAGCTGGCGGACAGAACACTGAAGCTTTCTTT.

This clone was picked up one time. The rearrangement joins TRBV21-1 to TRBJ1-1; TRBD1, the table's D call, lacks a check against the DNA. TRBV21-1 is reported as a pseudogene. The CDR3 is 15 residues long. CDR3 loop: CAILRQDRESTEAFF. CDR3 in DNA: TGTGCCATCCTCCGTCAAGACAGGGAGAGCACTGAAGCTTTCTTT.

This chain joins TRBV7-3 and TRBJ2-1, with TRBD2 as a possible D gene (6 bases). V shed 5 bases and J shed 0 bases, with 17 bases lying between them. CDR3 length equals 17 residues. CDR1 and CDR2 (germline): SGHTA, FQGTGA. The CDR3 DNA reads TGTGCCAGCAGCACTAGTGGTCGGGGGAGCTCCTACAATGAGCAGTTCTTC. Encoded protein: CASSTSGRGSSYNEQFF. Together with reference TRBV7-3 and TRBJ2-1, the CDR3 gives the full variable domain: GAGVSQTPSNKVTEKGKYVELRCDPISGHTALYWYRQSLGQGPEFLIYFQGTGAADDSGLPNDRFFAVRPEGSVSTLKIQRTERGDSAVYLCASSTSGRGSSYNEQFFGPGTRLTVL.

The chain carries TRBV7-2 and TRBJ2-1, with TRBD2 identical over 8 bases. The CDR3 runs to 16 residues. With V trimmed by 2 bases and J by 9 bases, 12 bases remained unmatched. Germline V gene lookup returns CDR1 SGHTA and CDR2 FQGNSA. In DNA, the CDR3 is TGTGCCAGCAGCTTACCGACGGGAGGGGCTTGGGTTGAGCAGTTCTTC. Its protein is CASSLPTGGAWVEQFF.

This chain uses TRBV6-5 with TRBJ2-7, with D unclear. The CDR3 is made up of 14 amino acids. Germline V gene data show CDR1 as MNHEY and CDR2 as SVGAGI. V gave up 6 bases and J gave up 0 bases, with 12 bases separating them. The CDR3 sequence is CASRSRPSSYEQYV. The CDR3 DNA follows: TGTGCCAGCAGGAGCCGACCGAGCTCCTACGAGCAGTACGTC.

The gene calls are TRBV7-3 and TRBJ1-4; perhaps TRBD1 as D (6 bases). Per germline, CDR1 SGHTA and CDR2 FQGTGA. V lost 7 bases, J lost 3 bases, and 15 bases lay in between. This CDR3 is built from 15 residues. The CDR3 region has the DNA TGTGCCAGCAAAGGGCCGGGACACTCTAATGAAAAACTGTTTTTT. This sequence encodes CASKGPGHSNEKLFF.

This clone is a singleton in its sample. The genes are TRBV5-1 and TRBJ1-5; TRBD1 aligns across 8 bases. Losses at the gene ends were 4 bases for V and 4 bases for J; bases not matched to a gene: 7. Looked up from germline, CDR1 is SGHRS and CDR2 is YFSETQ. CDR3 length equals 15 residues. The CDR3 DNA follows: TGCGCCAGCAGCGTCACAGGGGGTCGGAATCAGCCCCAGCATTTT. Encoded protein: CASSVTGGRNQPQHF. Full variable domain (remainder filled in from reference TRBV5-1 and TRBJ1-5): KAGVTQTPRYLIKTRGQQVTLSCSPISGHRSVSWYQQTPGQGLQFLFEYFSETQRNKGNFPGRFSGRQFSNSRSEMNVSTLELGDSALYLCASSVTGGRNQPQHFGDGTRLSIL.

The sample holds one count of this clone. This chain links TRBV2 with TRBJ2-3, with TRBD2 matching 11 bases. The CDR3 totals 15 residues. Germline V CDR1 and CDR2: SNHLY, FYNNEI. The ends lost 6 bases at V and 6 bases at J; junction bases unmatched: 8. This CDR3 is CASRILAGALDTQYF. DNA for the CDR3: TGTGCCAGCAGGATACTAGCGGGGGCCCTCGATACGCAGTATTTT.

The rearrangement uses TRBV19 and TRBJ2-3; D is unclear. The CDR3 runs 13 residues. Germline CDR1 is LNHDA and CDR2 is SQIVND (reference sequence). V lost 5 bases and J 2 bases, leaving 8 bases between the germline ends. CDR3 DNA sequence: TGTGCCAGTAGTCCCCGGATCACAGATACGCAGTATTTT. Amino acids: CASSPRITDTQYF.

The J gene is TRBJ2-1, the V gene TRBV3-1 (or the pseudogene TRBV3-2); 10 bases fit TRBD1. CDR1 is LGHDT, CDR2 YNNKEL, per germline (reference sequence). The trim removed 3 bases at V and 8 bases at J, leaving 10 bases unmatched. The CDR3 extends over 16 amino acids. The CDR3 coding sequence is TGTGCCAGCAGCCATCTACCGGGGACAGGGGATGATGAGCAGTTCTTC. It specifies CASSHLPGTGDDEQFF.

The rearrangement joins TRBV12-1 to TRBJ1-3. TRBV12-1 is classified as a pseudogene. The CDR3 runs to 14 residues. The CDR3 nucleotides are TGTGCCAGCAGCTCGTTCCTCTCTGGAAACACCATATATTTT. Translation gives CASSSFLSGNTIYF.

This chain connects TRBV7-9 to TRBJ2-7; 7 positions agree with TRBD1. Germline CDR1 and CDR2: SEHNR and FQNEAQ (reference sequence). This CDR3 is 15 amino acids long. The V gene end was trimmed by 4 bases and the J gene end by 7 bases; junction bases not matched to a gene: 13. The CDR3 reads CASSWRQGTGWEQYV. In DNA form, the CDR3 reads TGTGCCAGCAGCTGGCGACAGGGAACGGGATGGGAGCAGTACGTC.

The V call is TRBV6-5, the J call TRBJ2-7; TRBD2 matches at 7 bases. With V trimmed by 5 bases and J by 3 bases, 7 bases remained unmatched. CDR1 MNHEY and CDR2 SVGAGI come from the germline V gene. This CDR3 is 14 amino acids long. The CDR3 region is CASSSGIGVYEQYV. For the CDR3, the DNA is TGTGCCAGCAGTAGCGGGATAGGAGTCTACGAGCAGTACGTC.

The V call is TRBV21-1, the J call TRBJ2-3; no DNA check was done on the table's D call, TRBD2. TRBV21-1 is an annotated pseudogene. The CDR3 runs 14 residues. CDR3 amino acids: CASSKVSVWDTQYF. CDR3 DNA: TGTGCCAGCAGCAAAGTCTCGGTGTGGGATACGCAGTATTTT.

The chain recombines TRBV7-9 with TRBJ2-5; 7 bases map to TRBD1. The germline gives CDR1 SEHNR, CDR2 FQNEAQ (reference sequence). This CDR3 is built from 14 residues. With 7 bases clipped from V and 4 bases from J, the junction kept 9 bases outside the gene matches. Here the CDR3 DNA reads TGTGCCAGCACCAGGGACAGTCCCAGAGAGACCCAGTACTTC. Translating it yields CASTRDSPRETQYF.

The rearrangement joins TRBV30 to TRBJ1-2; 7 positions agree with TRBD1. V trimming: 2 bases; J trimming: 3 bases; junction bases outside the gene matches: 6. The CDR3 spans 14 residues. Germline CDR1 and CDR2: GTSNPN and SVGIG (reference sequence). CDR3 DNA sequence: TGTGCCTGGAGTCGGCAGGGGGGGTACTATGGCTACACCTTC. Amino acids: CAWSRQGGYYGYTF.

With respect to this clone: Other nucleotide sequences in the sample specify the same CDR3. This sequence joins TRBV18 and TRBJ1-2; 8 nucleotides align to TRBD1. In germline, CDR1 is KGHSH, CDR2 LQKENI. The CDR3 covers 14 residues. The junction had 5 bases not matched to a gene; V was cut back by 2 bases and J by 6 bases. CDR3 in amino acids: CASSPSQGADGYTF. CDR3 nucleotide sequence: TGTGCCAGCTCACCATCCCAGGGGGCCGATGGCTACACCTTC.

To note about this clone: The same CDR3 also results from other DNA sequences found in this sample. The rearrangement uses TRBV7-2 and TRBJ1-2; 8 bases fit TRBD1. The germline gives CDR1 SGHTA, CDR2 FQGNSA. V lost 4 bases to trimming and J lost 4 bases; unmatched junction nucleotides: 2. The CDR3 is 13 residues long. The CDR3: CASSSGQGYGYTF. The CDR3 DNA sequence: TGTGCCAGCAGCTCCGGACAGGGCTATGGCTACACCTTC.

V and J are TRBV4-2 and TRBJ1-2; no clear D gene. The CDR3 runs 15 residues. Germline V gives CDR1 LGHNA, CDR2 YNFKEQ. Trimming removed 4 bases from V and 0 bases from J, with 12 bases in between. The CDR3 nucleotides read TGTGCCAGCAGCCCACAAGGCGCAGCTAACTATGGCTACACCTTC. Protein: CASSPQGAANYGYTF.